A single T cell receptor beta chain is shown here with its context. The data were taken from a study of T cell clones after liver transplantation. Study details: Third-party-reactive TCRbeta sequences from pre-transplant mixed lymphocyte reactions served as antigen-independent comparators. Draws occurred before transplant, before withdrawal, and after complete or failed withdrawal.

TCRdb's table, derived via immunoSEQ multiplex PCR, lists solely in-frame clones and lacks some. The profile covers more than 95,000 clones, with 80% to 85% appearing a single time and approximately 0.99% taken by the ten largest. CDR1 and CDR2 (germline): GTSNPN, SVGIG (reference sequence). V lost 0 bases, J lost 3 bases, and 5 bases stayed unmatched. The CDR3 covers 15 residues. The V gene is TRBV30, the J gene TRBJ2-7; TRBD1 matches 10 bases. The specimen comprised CD4+ T cells from blood, sampled before liver transplant. This receptor was identified in a human donor who received a liver transplant. CDR3 residues: CAWSVTGTGVYEQYF. The CDR3 DNA reads TGTGCCTGGAGTGTTACCGGGACAGGGGTCTACGAGCAGTACTTC.